This T cell receptor (beta chain) was documented in a study of regulatory T cells in long-lasting Graves disease. Building the TCR beta libraries relied on iRepertoire HTBI primers, and CDR3 regions underwent Arm-PCR. TCRdb reanalysed the multiplex PCR reads using MiXCR and keeps one entry per CDR3 protein. Of about 470,000 distinct CDR3 sequences in the sample, about a fifth were seen once. This clonotype has only one observation. Time point meaning: persistent/refractory GD, antithyroid drugs over 5 years with positive TRAb. The authors made the TCR library using RNA they extracted from PBMCs. The CDR3 has 14 residues. Trimming at V came to 3 bases and at J to 4 bases, leaving 5 bases not matched to a gene. Germline assignment: CDR1 MGHRA and CDR2 YSYEKL.

The receptor's source is a female donor with Graves disease. The sample here was peripheral blood mononuclear cells (PBMCs), taken when the disease was refractory, from a patient treated with antithyroid drugs. V gene TRBV4-1 combines with J gene TRBJ1-1; 7 positions match TRBD1. The chain's CDR3 is CASSHPTGVTEAFF. The CDR3 DNA follows: TGCGCCAGCAGCCATCCAACAGGGGTCACTGAAGCTTTCTTT.